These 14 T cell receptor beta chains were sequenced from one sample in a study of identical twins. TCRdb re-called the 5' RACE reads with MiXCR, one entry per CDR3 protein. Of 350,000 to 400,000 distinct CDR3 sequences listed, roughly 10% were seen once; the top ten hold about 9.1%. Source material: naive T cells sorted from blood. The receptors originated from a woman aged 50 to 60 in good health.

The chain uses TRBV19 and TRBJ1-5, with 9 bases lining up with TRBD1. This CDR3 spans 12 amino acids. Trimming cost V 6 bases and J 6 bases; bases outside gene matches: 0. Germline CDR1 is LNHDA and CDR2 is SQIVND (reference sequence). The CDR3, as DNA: TGTGCCAGTAGGACAGGGGGTCAGCCCCAGCATTTT. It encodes CASRTGGQPQHF.

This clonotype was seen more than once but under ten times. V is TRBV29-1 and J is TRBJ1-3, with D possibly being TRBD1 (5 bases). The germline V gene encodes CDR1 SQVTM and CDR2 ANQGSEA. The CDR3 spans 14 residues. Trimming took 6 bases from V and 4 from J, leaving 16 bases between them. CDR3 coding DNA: TGCAGCGTCTTGGGGCCTCCTCTGGGAAACACCATATATTTT. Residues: CSVLGPPLGNTIYF.

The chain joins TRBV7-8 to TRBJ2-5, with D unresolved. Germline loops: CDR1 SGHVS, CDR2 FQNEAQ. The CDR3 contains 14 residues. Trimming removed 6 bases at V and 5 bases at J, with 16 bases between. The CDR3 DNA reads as TGTGCCAGCAGTCATTCAGGTCGATCGGAGACCCAGTACTTC. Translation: CASSHSGRSETQYF.

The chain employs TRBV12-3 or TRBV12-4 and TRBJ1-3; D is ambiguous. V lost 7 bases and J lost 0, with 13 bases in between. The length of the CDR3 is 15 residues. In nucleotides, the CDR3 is TGTGCCAGCACCCCGCTCCGGGCCTCTGGAAACACCATATATTTT. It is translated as CASTPLRASGNTIYF.

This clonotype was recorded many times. The CDR3 DNA sequence: TGTGCCAGCTCACCAGCTGGAAGGGGTTACAATGAGCAGTTCTTC. This sequence encodes CASSPAGRGYNEQFF. The chain carries TRBV18 and TRBJ2-1, with D maybe TRBD1 (5 bases). The ends were cut back, 2 bases at V and 4 bases at J, with 12 bases in the middle. The length of the CDR3 is 15 residues. The germline gives CDR1 KGHSH, CDR2 LQKENI.

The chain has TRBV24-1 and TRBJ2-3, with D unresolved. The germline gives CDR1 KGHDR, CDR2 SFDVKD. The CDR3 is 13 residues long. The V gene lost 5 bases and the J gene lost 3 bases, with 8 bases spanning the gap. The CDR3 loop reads CATSVSVTDTQYF. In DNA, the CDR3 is TGTGCCACCAGTGTATCGGTTACAGATACGCAGTATTTT.

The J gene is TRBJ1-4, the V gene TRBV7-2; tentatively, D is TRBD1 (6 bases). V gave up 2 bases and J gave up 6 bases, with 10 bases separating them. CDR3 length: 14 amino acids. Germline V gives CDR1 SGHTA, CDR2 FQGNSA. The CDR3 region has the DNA TGTGCCAGCAGCTTAAGGACAGAATATGAAAAACTGTTTTTT. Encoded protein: CASSLRTEYEKLFF.

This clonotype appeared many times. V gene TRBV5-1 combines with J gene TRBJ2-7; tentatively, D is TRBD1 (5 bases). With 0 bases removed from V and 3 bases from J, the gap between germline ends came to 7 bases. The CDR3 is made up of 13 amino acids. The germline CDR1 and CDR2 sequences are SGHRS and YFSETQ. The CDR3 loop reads CASSLAGIYEQYF. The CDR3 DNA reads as TGCGCCAGCAGCTTGGCAGGGATCTACGAGCAGTACTTC.

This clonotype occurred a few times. CDR3 sequence reads: CASGSPTGTRKEQFF. The DNA for the CDR3 is TGTGCCAGCGGATCCCCGACCGGGACTAGGAAGGAGCAGTTCTTC. The rearrangement links TRBV7-2 to TRBJ2-1; 8 positions match TRBD2. Trimming removed 8 bases from V and 10 bases from J; junction bases left unmatched: 16. CDR3 length: 15 amino acids. CDR1 is SGHTA, CDR2 FQGNSA, per germline.

The CDR3 loop reads CASSFVGRQFMNEQYF. CDR3 bases: TGTGCCAGCAGCTTTGTCGGGAGGCAATTCATGAACGAGCAGTACTTC. This chain links TRBV7-2 with TRBJ2-7, with 7 bases identical to TRBD2. Germline CDR1 is SGHTA and CDR2 is FQGNSA. The CDR3 consists of 16 residues. The V gene end was trimmed by 3 bases and the J gene end by 5 bases; junction bases not matched to a gene: 13. The complete variable domain, with remaining parts taken from reference TRBV7-2 and TRBJ2-7, reads GAGVSQSPSNKVTEKGKDVELRCDPISGHTALYWYRQSLGQGLEFLIYFQGNSAPDKSGLPSDRFSAERTGGSVSTLTIQRTQQEDSAVYLCASSFVGRQFMNEQYFGPGTRLTVT.

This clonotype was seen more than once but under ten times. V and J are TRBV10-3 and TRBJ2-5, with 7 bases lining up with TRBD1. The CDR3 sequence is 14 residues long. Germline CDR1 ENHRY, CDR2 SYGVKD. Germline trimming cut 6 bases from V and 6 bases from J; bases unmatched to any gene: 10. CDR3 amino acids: CAISDQGVVQTQYF. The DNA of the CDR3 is TGTGCCATCAGCGACCAGGGGGTCGTCCAGACCCAGTACTTC.

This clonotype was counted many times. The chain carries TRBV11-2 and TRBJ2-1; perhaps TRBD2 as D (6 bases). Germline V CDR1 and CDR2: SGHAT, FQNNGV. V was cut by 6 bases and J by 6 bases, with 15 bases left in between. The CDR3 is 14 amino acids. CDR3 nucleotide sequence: TGTGCCAGCAGTCGCGGAACTAGCCCCAATGAGCAGTTCTTC. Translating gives CASSRGTSPNEQFF.

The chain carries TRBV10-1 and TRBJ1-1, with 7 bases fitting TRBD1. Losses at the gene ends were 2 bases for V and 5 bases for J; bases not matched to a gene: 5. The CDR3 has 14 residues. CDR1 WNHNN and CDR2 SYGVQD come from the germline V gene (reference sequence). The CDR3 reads CASSERGQGTEAFF. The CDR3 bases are TGCGCCAGCAGTGAGAGGGGGCAAGGGACTGAAGCTTTCTTT.

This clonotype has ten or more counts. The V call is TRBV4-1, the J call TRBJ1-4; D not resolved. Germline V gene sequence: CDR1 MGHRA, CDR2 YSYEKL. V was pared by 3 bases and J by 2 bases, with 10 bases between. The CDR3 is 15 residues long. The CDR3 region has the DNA TGCGCCAGCAGCCACGGCGCGGCGACTAATGAAAAACTGTTTTTT. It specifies CASSHGAATNEKLFF.